These 29 T cell receptor beta chains came from one sample sequenced in a study of CD8 T cells in ankylosing spondylitis. TCRdb re-derived calls from the 5' RACE reads in MiXCR, one entry per CDR3 protein. This sample has 150,000 to 250,000 distinct CDR3 sequences, with 9.5% to 15% found just once. What was sequenced was blood, either unsorted or a sorted T cell fraction (not recorded which). These TCRs come from a male donor with ankylosing spondylitis or in good health (not recorded which).

The chain links TRBV27 to TRBJ2-3; D remains unclear. This CDR3 comprises 14 residues. Germline CDR1 reads MNHEY; CDR2 reads SMNVEV (reference sequence). Trimming cost V 5 bases and J 4 bases, with 13 bases left between them. CDR3 DNA sequence: TGTGCCAGCAGTCCTTTGAACCAGGCAGATACGCAGTATTTT. Translation: CASSPLNQADTQYF.

This chain connects TRBV20-1 to TRBJ2-3; D unresolved. Germline values: CDR1 DFQATT, CDR2 SNEGSKA (reference sequence). Trimming pared 0 bases from V and 3 bases from J, leaving 7 bases between. This CDR3 contains 13 residues. The CDR3 DNA sequence: TGCAGTGCTAGAGACCGACTTACAGATACGCAGTATTTT. It encodes CSARDRLTDTQYF.

The rearrangement joins TRBV12-3 or TRBV12-4 to TRBJ1-1, with 7 nucleotides matching TRBD1. CDR3 size: 15 residues. V gave up 5 bases and J gave up 7 bases; unmatched junction bases: 13. For the CDR3, the DNA is TGTGCCAGCAGTCCTTCACAGGGGAGGAGACTTGAAGCTTTCTTT. Translated: CASSPSQGRRLEAFF.

This clonotype has only a few counts. This chain joins TRBV30 and TRBJ1-1; D ambiguous. Germline loops: CDR1 GTSNPN, CDR2 SVGIG (reference sequence). This CDR3 region has 11 residues. With 0 bases removed from V and 6 bases from J, the gap between germline ends came to 5 bases. This chain's CDR3 is CAWSVNSEAFF. The CDR3 DNA reads TGTGCCTGGAGTGTAAATTCTGAAGCTTTCTTT.

The V gene is TRBV27, the J gene TRBJ2-7; no clear D. V lost 1 base, J lost 4 bases, and 14 bases lay in between. CDR1 is MNHEY and CDR2 is SMNVEV in the germline V gene (reference sequence). CDR3 size: 15 residues. CDR3 in amino acids: CASSLLGRPAYEQYF. CDR3 nucleotide sequence: TGTGCCAGCAGTTTATTAGGAAGACCGGCATACGAGCAGTACTTC.

This clonotype was observed a handful of times. The chain employs TRBV12-3 or TRBV12-4 and TRBJ2-1; D unclear. The V gene lost 8 bases and the J gene lost 0 bases, with 11 bases spanning the gap. This CDR3 region has 14 residues. As DNA, the CDR3 is TGTGCCAGCTCCTATACGAGCTCCTACAATGAGCAGTTCTTC. This sequence encodes CASSYTSSYNEQFF.

This clonotype was observed a few times. The genes are TRBV10-1 and TRBJ2-7, with 8 bases fitting TRBD1. CDR3 length: 13 residues. CDR1 is WNHNN, CDR2 SYGVQD, per germline (reference sequence). The ends lost 10 bases at V and 4 bases at J; junction bases unmatched: 9. The CDR3 sequence is CATRSGQGYEQYF. Written as DNA, the CDR3 is TGCGCCACCAGAAGTGGACAGGGATACGAGCAGTACTTC.

The J gene is TRBJ2-6, the V gene TRBV6-5; D gene ambiguous. Trimming took 0 bases from V and 0 from J, leaving 9 bases between them. The CDR3 length is 17 residues. CDR1 MNHEY and CDR2 SVGAGI come from the germline V gene. CDR3 protein: CASSYSSRISGANVLTF. The CDR3 region has the DNA TGTGCCAGCAGTTACTCTTCCAGAATCTCTGGGGCCAACGTCCTGACTTTC.

The chain is built from TRBV20-1 and TRBJ2-1; a possible D gene is TRBD1 (6 bases). This CDR3 contains 15 residues. Trimming took 1 base from V and 4 from J, leaving 14 bases between them. CDR1 DFQATT and CDR2 SNEGSKA come from the germline V gene (reference sequence). The CDR3 loop is CSARVGDISYNEQFF. The CDR3 nucleotides are TGCAGTGCTAGAGTAGGGGACATATCTTACAATGAGCAGTTCTTC.

J is TRBJ1-6 and V is TRBV3-1; D gene ambiguous. The V end was cut by 4 bases, the J end by 9 bases, with 10 bases between. Germline loops: CDR1 LGHDT, CDR2 YNNKEL (reference sequence). The CDR3 is made up of 13 amino acids. CDR3 DNA: TGTGCCAGCAGCCGGAATTCGGGTTCACCCCTCCACTTT. Translating gives CASSRNSGSPLHF.

V is TRBV12-3 or TRBV12-4 and J is TRBJ2-2; 14 bases agree with TRBD2. The junction had 7 bases not matched to a gene; V was cut back by 6 bases and J by 7 bases. The CDR3 covers 16 residues. The CDR3 reads CASSSGLAGEVGELFF. The CDR3 nucleotides read TGTGCCAGCAGCTCGGGACTAGCGGGAGAAGTCGGGGAGCTGTTTTTT.

This clonotype was counted at least ten times. This rearrangement joins TRBV2 to TRBJ2-3; 11 positions agree with TRBD1. The CDR3 totals 16 residues. V trimming: 5 bases; J trimming: 2 bases; junction bases outside the gene matches: 6. The V gene's germline CDR1 is SNHLY and CDR2 FYNNEI. The CDR3 sequence is CASSNLGQGATDTQYF. Here the CDR3 DNA reads TGTGCCAGCAGTAACCTAGGACAGGGGGCCACAGATACGCAGTATTTT. The full variable domain, its missing parts supplied by reference TRBV2 and TRBJ2-3, is EPEVTQTPSHQVTQMGQEVILRCVPISNHLYFYWYRQILGQKVEFLVSFYNNEISEKSEIFDDQFSVERPDGSNFTLKIRSTKLEDSAMYFCASSNLGQGATDTQYFGPGTRLTVL.

The genes are TRBV5-1 and TRBJ2-1, with no clear D. The CDR3 contains 11 residues. V was trimmed by 1 base and J by 7 bases, leaving 3 bases between them. Germline assignment: CDR1 SGHRS and CDR2 YFSETQ. CDR3 coding DNA: TGCGCCAGCAGCTTGCAAAATGAGCAGTTCTTC. Protein: CASSLQNEQFF.

This clonotype has only a few counts. This chain joins TRBV10-2 and TRBJ2-7; 11 positions agree with TRBD2. V was clipped by 8 bases and J by 2 bases; unmatched bases: 14. Germline CDR1 and CDR2: WSHSY and SAAADI. The CDR3 totals 17 residues. CDR3 DNA sequence: TGCGCCAGCCGGGGACAGGGAGTAGCGGGAGGGCCCTACGAGCAGTACTTC. It encodes CASRGQGVAGGPYEQYF.

This clonotype has ten or more counts. The V and J genes are TRBV5-1 and TRBJ1-2, with D tentatively TRBD1 (5 bases). V was shortened by 0 bases and J by 8 bases, with 14 bases between the two germline ends. Germline V gene sequence: CDR1 SGHRS, CDR2 YFSETQ. The CDR3 covers 14 residues. The CDR3: CASSLGQGEDGYTF. Here the CDR3 DNA reads TGCGCCAGCAGCTTGGGGCAGGGCGAAGACGGCTACACCTTC.

In this sample, this clonotype turned up a few times. The gene calls are TRBV27 and TRBJ2-2; D is unclear. With 3 bases removed from V and 0 bases from J, the gap between germline ends came to 11 bases. The CDR3 spans 16 residues. The germline V gene encodes CDR1 MNHEY and CDR2 SMNVEV (reference sequence). CDR3 loop: CASSFTPISNTGELFF. DNA of the CDR3: TGTGCCAGCAGTTTTACCCCGATATCGAACACCGGGGAGCTGTTTTTT.

This clonotype was seen more than once but under ten times. This chain joins TRBV5-1 and TRBJ2-7; D unclear. This CDR3 is built from 15 residues. Germline assignment: CDR1 SGHRS and CDR2 YFSETQ. The V end lost 0 bases, the J end lost 2 bases, and 12 bases lay between the germline ends. This CDR3 reads CASSLGMGAPYEQYF. CDR3 DNA: TGCGCCAGCAGCTTGGGTATGGGTGCCCCCTACGAGCAGTACTTC.

The chain uses TRBV3-1 and TRBJ2-7, with 10 bases aligning to TRBD1. Trimming cost V 4 bases and J 2 bases; bases outside gene matches: 5. This CDR3 has 15 amino acids. Germline values: CDR1 LGHDT, CDR2 YNNKEL (reference sequence). The CDR3 region has the DNA TGTGCCAGCAGCCGCCTGACAGGGGGCGCCTACGAGCAGTACTTC. The encoded protein is CASSRLTGGAYEQYF.

The CDR3 nucleotides read TGTGCCAGCAGCCCAGAGAGTCAGCGGGGGGGAACAGATACGCAGTATTTT. This gives the protein CASSPESQRGGTDTQYF. The chain uses TRBV7-9 and TRBJ2-3; 10 bases align to TRBD2. CDR1 and CDR2 from the germline V gene are SEHNR and FQNEAQ (reference sequence). The CDR3 consists of 17 residues. V lost 5 bases and J lost 3; bases outside the gene matches: 11.

The chain links TRBV12-3 or TRBV12-4 to TRBJ1-5; possibly TRBD1 for D (5 bases). V was clipped by 6 bases and J by 7 bases, with 16 bases between them. The CDR3 totals 14 residues. CDR3 sequence reads: CASSLGDVSQPQHF. CDR3 sequence (DNA): TGTGCCAGCAGCCTCGGGGACGTCTCCCAGCCCCAGCATTTT.

The rearrangement joins TRBV12-5 to TRBJ1-5; D is unclear. V shed 6 bases and J shed 2 bases, with 14 bases lying between them. Germline-derived CDR1 and CDR2 are LGHNT and FRNRAP. This CDR3 has 15 amino acids. CDR3 sequence (DNA): TGTGCTAGTGGCTCTACAGAACTAGGCAATCAGCCCCAGCATTTT. Translation gives CASGSTELGNQPQHF.

This rearrangement joins TRBV4-1 to TRBJ2-5; D uncertain. The CDR3 contains 13 residues. CDR1 is MGHRA and CDR2 is YSYEKL in the germline V gene. Trimming stripped 3 bases from V and 1 base from J, with 6 bases between. The CDR3 DNA sequence: TGCGCCAGCAGCCAGACCCTCCAAGAGACCCAGTACTTC. Its protein is CASSQTLQETQYF.

This clonotype has only a few counts. The chain has TRBV24-1 and TRBJ2-1; maybe TRBD2 (5 bases). Trimming stripped 5 bases from V and 0 bases from J, with 13 bases between. The CDR3 length is 16 residues. CDR1 and CDR2 from the germline V gene are KGHDR and SFDVKD. The CDR3, as DNA: TGTGCCACCAGTGGTCCGGGATCCCGCTCCTACAATGAGCAGTTCTTC. As protein: CATSGPGSRSYNEQFF.

V gene TRBV6-2 or TRBV6-3 combines with J gene TRBJ2-1; D uncertain. The ends were cut back, 2 bases at V and 7 bases at J, with 15 bases in the middle. CDR1 and CDR2 from the germline V gene are MNHEY and SVGEGT. The CDR3 contains 15 residues. The chain's CDR3 is CASSYGTDLENEQFF. CDR3 nucleotide sequence: TGTGCCAGCAGTTACGGTACTGACTTGGAGAATGAGCAGTTCTTC.

This clonotype was found a few times. For the CDR3, the DNA is TGTGCCAGCAGTTTTAAGGGGATGGGCAATCAGCCCCAGCATTTT. This gives the protein CASSFKGMGNQPQHF. The chain links TRBV12-3 or TRBV12-4 to TRBJ1-5, with a possible D match to TRBD1 (5 bases). With 3 bases removed from V and 2 bases from J, the gap between germline ends came to 11 bases. The length of the CDR3 is 15 residues.

This clonotype has at least ten counts. This chain joins TRBV2 and TRBJ2-1, with TRBD2 matching over 12 bases. The J segment lost 8 bases and the V segment lost 11 bases, leaving 10 bases of the junction unmatched. CDR3 length: 14 amino acids. The germline V gene has CDR1 SNHLY and CDR2 FYNNEI. CDR3: CAGKALAGGHEQFF. In DNA, the CDR3 is TGTGCCGGCAAAGCCCTAGCGGGAGGGCATGAGCAGTTCTTC.

This clonotype appeared many times. The V call is TRBV4-1, the J call TRBJ2-2, with D hard to call. V lost 4 bases, J lost 2 bases, and 11 bases lay in between. The germline gives CDR1 MGHRA, CDR2 YSYEKL. This CDR3 contains 15 residues. In DNA, the CDR3 is TGCGCCAGCAGCCCAGCTCCCCTCAACACCGGGGAGCTGTTTTTT. It encodes CASSPAPLNTGELFF.

The table lists this clonotype with a few counts. The chain combines TRBV4-1 with TRBJ2-1, with 9 positions matching TRBD1. Unmatched junction bases numbered 3, after V lost 3 bases and J lost 3 bases. The CDR3 loop spans 15 amino acids. Per the germline V gene, CDR1 is MGHRA and CDR2 is YSYEKL. This chain's CDR3 is CASSQPGQGYNEQFF. CDR3 nucleotide sequence: TGCGCCAGCAGCCAGCCGGGACAGGGCTACAATGAGCAGTTCTTC.

This clonotype was seen a few times. The chain is built from TRBV9 and TRBJ1-5; D unclear. The CDR3 runs 14 residues. V was cut by 0 bases and J by 5 bases, with 9 bases left in between. The germline gives CDR1 SGDLS, CDR2 YYNGEE. The CDR3, as DNA: TGTGCCAGCAGCGTAGGGGTGTTGGATCAGCCCCAGCATTTT. This translates into CASSVGVLDQPQHF.